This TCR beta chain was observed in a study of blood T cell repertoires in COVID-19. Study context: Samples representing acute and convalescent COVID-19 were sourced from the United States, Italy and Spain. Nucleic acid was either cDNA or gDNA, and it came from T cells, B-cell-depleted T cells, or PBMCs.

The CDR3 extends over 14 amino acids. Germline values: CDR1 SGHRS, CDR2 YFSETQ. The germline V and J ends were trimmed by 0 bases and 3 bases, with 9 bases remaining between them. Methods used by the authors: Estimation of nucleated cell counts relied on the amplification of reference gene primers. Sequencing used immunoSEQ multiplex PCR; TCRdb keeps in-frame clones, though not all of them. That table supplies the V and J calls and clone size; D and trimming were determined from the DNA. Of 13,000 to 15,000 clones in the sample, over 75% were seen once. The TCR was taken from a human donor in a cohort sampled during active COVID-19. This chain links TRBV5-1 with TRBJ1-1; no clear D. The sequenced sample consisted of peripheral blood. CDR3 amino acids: CASSLVVADTEAFF. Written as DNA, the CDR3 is TGCGCCAGCAGCTTGGTTGTGGCCGACACTGAAGCTTTCTTT. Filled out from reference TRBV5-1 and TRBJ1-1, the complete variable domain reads KAGVTQTPRYLIKTRGQQVTLSCSPISGHRSVSWYQQTPGQGLQFLFEYFSETQRNKGNFPGRFSGRQFSNSRSEMNVSTLELGDSALYLCASSLVVADTEAFFGQGTRLTVV.